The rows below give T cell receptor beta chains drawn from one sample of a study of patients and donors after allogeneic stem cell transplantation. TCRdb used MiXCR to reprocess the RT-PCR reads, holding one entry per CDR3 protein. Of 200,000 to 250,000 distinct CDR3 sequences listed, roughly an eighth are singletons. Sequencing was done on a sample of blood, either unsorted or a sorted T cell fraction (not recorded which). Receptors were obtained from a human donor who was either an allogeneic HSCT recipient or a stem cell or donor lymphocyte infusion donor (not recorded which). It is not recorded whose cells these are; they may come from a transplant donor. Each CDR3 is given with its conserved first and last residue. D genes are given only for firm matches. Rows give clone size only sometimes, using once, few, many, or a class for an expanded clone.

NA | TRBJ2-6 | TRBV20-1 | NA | TGCAGCGTCCCCTCTGGGGCCAACGTCCTGACTTTC | CSVPSGANVLTF
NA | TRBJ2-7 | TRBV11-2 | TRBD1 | TGTGCCAGCAGCTTACGTTGGGGGGACAGGAGAGGCTCCTACGAGCAGTACTTC | CASSLRWGDRRGSYEQYF
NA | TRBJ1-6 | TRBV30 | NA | TGTGCCTGGAACGGGCCCGGCGGCGGTAACCTCCACTTT | CAWNGPGGGNLHF
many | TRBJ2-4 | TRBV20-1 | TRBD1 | TGCAGTGCTAGAAGCCCGGACAGGGGGTCCAAAAACATTCAGTACTTC | CSARSPDRGSKNIQYF
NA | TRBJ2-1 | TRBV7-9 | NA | TGTGCCAGCAGCTACACCTCGAGCTCCTACAATGAGCAGTTCTTC | CASSYTSSSYNEQFF
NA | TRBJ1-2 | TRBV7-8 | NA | TGTGCCAGCAGCTTAGGCAGGGCCTACTCTAACTATGGCTACACCTTC | CASSLGRAYSNYGYTF
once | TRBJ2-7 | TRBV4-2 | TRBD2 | TGTGCCAGCAGCGACACGGGAGGGGTTACCTCCTACGAGCAGTACTTC | CASSDTGGVTSYEQYF
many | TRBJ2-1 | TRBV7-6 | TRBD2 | TGTGCCAGCAGCTTGGAAGGGAGCGGGGGCCTTTCAGTGGGTGAGCAGTTCTTC | CASSLEGSGGLSVGEQFF
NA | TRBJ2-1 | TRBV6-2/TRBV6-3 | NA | TGTGCCAGCAGTTACGGTTTCTACAATGAGCAGTTCTTC | CASSYGFYNEQFF
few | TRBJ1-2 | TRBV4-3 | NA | TGCGCCAGCAGCCAAGGATCAGGGGTCGACTATGGCTACACCTTC | CASSQGSGVDYGYTF
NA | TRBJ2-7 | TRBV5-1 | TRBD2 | TGCGCCAGCAGCTTGGTGTCTAGCGGGAGTGGAGAGCAGTACTTC | CASSLVSSGSGEQYF
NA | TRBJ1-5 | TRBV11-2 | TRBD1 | TGTGCCAGCAGCTTAGGACAGGGGGATTTTCAGCCCCAGCATTTT | CASSLGQGDFQPQHF
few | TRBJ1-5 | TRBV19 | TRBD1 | TGTGCCAGTAGACCCGACAGGGGCAATCAGCCCCAGCATTTT | CASRPDRGNQPQHF
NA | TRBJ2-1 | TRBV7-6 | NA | TGTGCCAGCATCTCCACTCCCCTTAGCTACAATGAGCAGTTCTTC | CASISTPLSYNEQFF
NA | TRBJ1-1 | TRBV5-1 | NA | TGCGCCAGCAGCTTGGTCCCCAAGGCGTCTGCTTTCTTT | CASSLVPKASAFF
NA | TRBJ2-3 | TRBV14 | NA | TGTGCCAGCAGCTCGATCAATACAGATACGCAGTATTTT | CASSSINTDTQYF
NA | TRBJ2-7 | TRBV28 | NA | TGTGCCAGCAGTTTAATAGGGCAGGGTTACGAGCAGTACTTC | CASSLIGQGYEQYF
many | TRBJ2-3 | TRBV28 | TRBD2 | TGTGCCAGCAGTTTTCCTAGCGGGGGGGCATCAGATACGCAGTATTTT | CASSFPSGGASDTQYF
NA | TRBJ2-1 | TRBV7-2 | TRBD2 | TGTGCCAGCAGCTTGAGGGGCGGGGGACGTGAGCAGTTCTTC | CASSLRGGGREQFF
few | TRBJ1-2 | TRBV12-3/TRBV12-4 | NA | TGTGCCAGCAGTTTAAGGCAGTCGAACGGCTACACCTTC | CASSLRQSNGYTF
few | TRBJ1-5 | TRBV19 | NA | TGTGCCAGTAGTGATGGAAAACACAATCAGCCCCAGCATTTT | CASSDGKHNQPQHF
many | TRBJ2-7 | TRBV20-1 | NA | TGCAGTGCTAGAGATGACGGGCACGAGCAGTACTTC | CSARDDGHEQYF
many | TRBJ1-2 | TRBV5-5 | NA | TGTGCCAGCAGCTTGTTACCTGGAGATGGCTACACCTTC | CASSLLPGDGYTF
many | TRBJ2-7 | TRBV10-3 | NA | TGTGCCATCAGTGATAATAAGTGGGACGGGGAGGAGCAGTACTTC | CAISDNKWDGEEQYF
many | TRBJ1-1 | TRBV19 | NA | TGTGCCAGTAGTATAAATTCGAACACTGAAGCTTTCTTT | CASSINSNTEAFF
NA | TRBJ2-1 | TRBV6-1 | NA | TGTGCCAGCAGTCCCGTGAAAGGCTACAATGAGCAGTTCTTC | CASSPVKGYNEQFF
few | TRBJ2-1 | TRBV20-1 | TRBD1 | TGCAGTGCTAGGGAGGGACAGGGATTAGACCACAATGAGCAGTTCTTC | CSAREGQGLDHNEQFF
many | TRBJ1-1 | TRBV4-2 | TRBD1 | TGTGCCAGCAGCCTTACAGGGGTCACTGAAGCTTTCTTT | CASSLTGVTEAFF
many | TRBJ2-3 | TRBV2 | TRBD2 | TGTGCCAGCAGCTGGGCTAGCGGGAGCACAGATACGCAGTATTTT | CASSWASGSTDTQYF
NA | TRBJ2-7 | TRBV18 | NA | TGTGCCAGCTCACGCGGGACTGGGAACGAGCAGTACTTC | CASSRGTGNEQYF
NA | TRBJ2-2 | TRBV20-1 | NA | TGCAGTGCTAGGTCCTCTGAGACGAACACCGGGGAGCTGTTTTTT | CSARSSETNTGELFF
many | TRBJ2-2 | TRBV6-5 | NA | TGTGCCAGCGTTGGGGGTCCCGGGGAGCTGTTTTTT | CASVGGPGELFF
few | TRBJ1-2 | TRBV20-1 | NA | TGCAGTGCTAGAGACAGGATGGGCTATGGCTACACCTTC | CSARDRMGYGYTF